Listed below are T cell receptor beta chains from one sample, sequenced in a study of shared clonotypes between healthy human individuals. Data came from immunoSEQ multiplex PCR; TCRdb stores just in-frame clones and leaves some out. The table includes 1,400,000 or so clones, about 98.5% detected once. Material for sequencing was naive CD4+ T cells sorted from blood. Receptor source: a man aged 25-40 years in good health. Each CDR3 is given with its conserved first and last residue. The D gene is left open where the match is weak.

j_gene: TRBJ2-1
v_gene: TRBV5-4
d_gene: .
CDR3aa: CASRDGGTDYNEQFF
CDR3nt: TGTGCCAGCCGGGATGGAGGGACGGACTACAATGAGCAGTTCTTC

j_gene: TRBJ2-2
v_gene: TRBV11-3
d_gene: .
CDR3aa: CASSLLYTGELFF
CDR3nt: TGTGCCAGCAGCCTGCTATACACCGGGGAGCTGTTTTTT

j_gene: TRBJ2-5
v_gene: TRBV5-1
d_gene: TRBD2
CDR3aa: CASRASGNLGETQYF
CDR3nt: TGCGCCAGCAGAGCTAGCGGGAACCTTGGTGAGACCCAGTACTTC

j_gene: TRBJ2-7
v_gene: TRBV10-3
d_gene: TRBD2
CDR3aa: CAISVQASGSADEQYF
CDR3nt: TGTGCCATCAGTGTCCAGGCTAGCGGGAGTGCCGACGAGCAGTACTTC

j_gene: TRBJ2-3
v_gene: TRBV5-4
d_gene: .
CDR3aa: CASSVGGSSTDTQYF
CDR3nt: TGTGCCAGCAGTGTTGGTGGGAGTTCCACAGATACGCAGTATTTT

j_gene: TRBJ2-5
v_gene: TRBV29-1
d_gene: .
CDR3aa: CSSLGADETQYF
CDR3nt: TGCAGCTCTCTGGGGGCCGACGAGACCCAGTACTTC

j_gene: TRBJ2-7
v_gene: TRBV20-1
d_gene: .
CDR3aa: CSATERIEQYF
CDR3nt: TGCAGTGCTACCGAAAGAATCGAGCAGTACTTC

j_gene: TRBJ2-5
v_gene: TRBV11-2
d_gene: TRBD2
CDR3aa: CASSPGTRGSETQYF
CDR3nt: TGTGCCAGCAGCCCAGGGACTAGAGGGTCGGAGACCCAGTACTTC

j_gene: TRBJ2-3
v_gene: TRBV7-3
d_gene: .
CDR3aa: CASSPQGPDTQYF
CDR3nt: TGTGCCAGCAGCCCACAGGGCCCAGATACGCAGTATTTT

j_gene: TRBJ1-4
v_gene: TRBV10-3
d_gene: TRBD1
CDR3aa: CAISVGQGTNEKLFF
CDR3nt: TGTGCCATCAGTGTTGGACAGGGAACTAATGAAAAACTGTTTTTT